The TCR beta chain described here comes from a study of blood T cells in healthy people across ages. Using a J-beta primer mix together with a sample-barcoded 5' primer, a second PCR was run for about 6 to 11 cycles. One entry per CDR3 protein results from TCRdb running MiXCR on the 5' RACE reads. The table has 1.5 million to 2 million distinct CDR3 sequences, more than 35% seen once; the top ten hold under 30%. CDR1 SGHTA and CDR2 FQGNSA come from the germline V gene. This CDR3 contains 15 residues. Trimming at V came to 3 bases and at J to 4 bases, leaving 6 bases not matched to a gene. The specimen sequenced was blood. The receptor comes from a human donor in good health. J is TRBJ1-2 and V is TRBV7-2; 9 bases map to TRBD1. This chain's CDR3 is CASSFTGGSGYGYTF. For the CDR3, the DNA is TGTGCCAGCAGCTTCACAGGGGGCTCGGGCTATGGCTACACCTTC.